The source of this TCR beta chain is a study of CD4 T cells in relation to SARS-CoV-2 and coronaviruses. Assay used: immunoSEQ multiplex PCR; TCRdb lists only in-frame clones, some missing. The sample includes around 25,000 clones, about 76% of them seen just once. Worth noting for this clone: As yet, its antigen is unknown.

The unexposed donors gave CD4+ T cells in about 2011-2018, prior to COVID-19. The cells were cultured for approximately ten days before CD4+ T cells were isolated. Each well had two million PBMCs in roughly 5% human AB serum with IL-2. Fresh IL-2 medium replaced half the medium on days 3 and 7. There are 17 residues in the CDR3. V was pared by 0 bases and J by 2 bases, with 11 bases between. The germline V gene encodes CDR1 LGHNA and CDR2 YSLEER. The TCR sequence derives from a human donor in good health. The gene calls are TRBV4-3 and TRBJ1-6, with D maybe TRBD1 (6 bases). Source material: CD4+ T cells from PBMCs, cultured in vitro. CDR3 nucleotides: TGCGCCAGCAGCCAAGATTACGGGGACACCTATAATTCACCCCTCCACTTT. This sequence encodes CASSQDYGDTYNSPLHF.